The clone carrying this T cell receptor (beta chain) was found many times. TCRdb itself ran the 5' RACE reads through MiXCR, one entry per CDR3 protein. There are about 63,000 distinct CDR3 sequences in the sample; around 16% occur only once, and approximately 4.6% lies in the top ten. This specimen belongs to a study of T cells of healthy individuals. Germline assignment: CDR1 SEHNR and CDR2 FQNEAQ (reference sequence). CDR3 length: 13 amino acids. The V gene lost 10 bases and the J gene lost 0 bases, with 13 bases spanning the gap. V is TRBV7-9 and J is TRBJ2-7; D possibly matches TRBD1 or TRBD2 (5 bases each). This TCR derives from a human donor in good health. The chain's CDR3 is CATGTQSSYEQYF. The DNA of the CDR3 is TGTGCCACCGGGACCCAGAGCTCCTACGAGCAGTACTTC.